Below, one TCR beta chain is given with its context. Its antigen is still unknown. The data were obtained in a study of cytomegalovirus exposure and HLA in healthy donors. Study-level findings and limits: In a later analysis, TCR beta V- and J-gene trimming showed a link to a missense DCLRE1C variant.

PCR primers comprised 60 Vbeta and 13 Jbeta primers. How the authors handled the data: A later analysis counted tens of millions of unique TCR beta chains, some 10 million shared. Method: immunoSEQ multiplex PCR; TCRdb's copy keeps in-frame clones and lacks some. The V and J calls and clone size are taken from that table; D and trimming were inferred from the DNA. The table records 130,000 or so clones, roughly 79% of them present only once. Healthy bone marrow donors made up the donors. This sequence originates from a woman aged 18-29 years in good health and CMV-seronegative. What was sequenced was PBMCs.

CDR3 sequence: CASSSDSAPGYTF. As DNA, the CDR3 is TGTGCCAGCAGTTCGGACAGTGCCCCGGGCTACACCTTC. This sequence joins TRBV6-4 and TRBJ1-2, with TRBD1 as a possible D gene (6 bases). CDR1 MRHNA and CDR2 SNTAGT come from the germline V gene. The CDR3 loop spans 13 amino acids. Between the trimmed V and J ends, which lost 5 bases and 8 bases, there was a span of 15 bases.